This entry concerns a single TCR beta chain. Germline CDR1 reads LGHDT; CDR2 reads YNNKEL (reference sequence). The J segment lost 14 bases and the V segment lost 3 bases, leaving 9 bases of the junction unmatched. CDR3 length: 12 residues. The study drew participants aged about 18 to 90 years from approximately 23 US areas. Cohort assignment relied on participant-reported clinical history. This specimen comes from a study of blood T cell repertoires in COVID-19. Turning to the study itself: Samples came from the United States, Italy and Spain, spanning acute and convalescent COVID-19.

In the source study's methods: Nucleated cell counts were estimated from reference gene primer amplification. Profiling relied on immunoSEQ multiplex PCR, and the TCRdb table lists in-frame clones only, not all of them. That table gives V, J and clone size, and the DNA gave D and trimming. The table shows roughly 430,000 clones, with 88% occurring only once. The sequence was obtained from a woman aged 40 to 50 with acute COVID-19. The chain is built from TRBV3-1 (or the pseudogene TRBV3-2) and TRBJ1-2, with 7 bases identical to TRBD1. The sample comprised PBMCs or T cells enriched from blood (not recorded which). The CDR3 coding sequence is TGTGCCAGCAGCCAGCAACAGGGGCCCAGGACCTTC. Residues: CASSQQQGPRTF.